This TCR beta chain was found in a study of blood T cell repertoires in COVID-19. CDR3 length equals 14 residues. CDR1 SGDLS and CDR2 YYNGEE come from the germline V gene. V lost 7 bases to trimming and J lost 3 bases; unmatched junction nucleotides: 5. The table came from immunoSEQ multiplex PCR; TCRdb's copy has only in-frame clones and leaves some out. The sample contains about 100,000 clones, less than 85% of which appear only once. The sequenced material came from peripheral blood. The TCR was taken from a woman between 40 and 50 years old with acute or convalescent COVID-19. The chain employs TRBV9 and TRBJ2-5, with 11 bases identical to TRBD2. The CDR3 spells CASARGLAEETQYF. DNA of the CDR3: TGTGCCAGCGCACGGGGACTAGCGGAAGAGACCCAGTACTTC.